This TCR beta chain derives from a study of cytomegalovirus exposure and HLA in healthy donors. CDR3 length equals 13 residues. V was clipped by 7 bases and J by 8 bases; unmatched bases: 3. CDR1 SNHLY and CDR2 FYNNEI come from the germline V gene. Amplification used 60 Vbeta primers and 13 Jbeta primers. Assay used: immunoSEQ multiplex PCR; TCRdb lists only in-frame clones, some missing. The sample has roughly 200,000 clones, roughly 70% seen once. The chain carries TRBV2 and TRBJ1-6; 9 bases are shared with TRBD1. This clonotype was obtained from a male donor in good health and CMV-seronegative. The sequenced material came from PBMCs. Written as DNA, the CDR3 is TGTGCCAGCATAAGGGACAGGGATTCACCCCTCCACTTT. Translated, it gives CASIRDRDSPLHF.